This T cell receptor (beta chain) is from a study of glioma-infiltrating T cells after dendritic cell vaccination. General study results and limits: Few patients contributed both blood and tumor specimens.

The junction had 8 bases not matched to a gene; V was cut back by 6 bases and J by 9 bases. The length of the CDR3 is 14 residues. Germline CDR1 reads LNHDA; CDR2 reads SQIVND (reference sequence). TCRB CDR3 was amplified from 2 ug genomic DNA or less. Amplification used 60 V beta primers and 13 J beta primers. Profiling relied on immunoSEQ multiplex PCR, and the TCRdb table lists in-frame clones only, not all of them. The sample lists more than 55,000 clones; under 90% were seen once. As to this clone: Its antigen is as yet unknown.

Documented time point: after dendritic cell vaccination, including at tumor progression/relapse. This TCR derives from a human donor with glioblastoma. This chain links TRBV19 with TRBJ2-1; 10 bases are a match to TRBD1. Sequenced material: blood, taken after dendritic cell vaccination. The CDR3 sequence: CASSLGQGGSEQFF. The DNA for the CDR3 is TGTGCCAGTAGCCTTGGACAGGGGGGTAGTGAGCAGTTCTTC.